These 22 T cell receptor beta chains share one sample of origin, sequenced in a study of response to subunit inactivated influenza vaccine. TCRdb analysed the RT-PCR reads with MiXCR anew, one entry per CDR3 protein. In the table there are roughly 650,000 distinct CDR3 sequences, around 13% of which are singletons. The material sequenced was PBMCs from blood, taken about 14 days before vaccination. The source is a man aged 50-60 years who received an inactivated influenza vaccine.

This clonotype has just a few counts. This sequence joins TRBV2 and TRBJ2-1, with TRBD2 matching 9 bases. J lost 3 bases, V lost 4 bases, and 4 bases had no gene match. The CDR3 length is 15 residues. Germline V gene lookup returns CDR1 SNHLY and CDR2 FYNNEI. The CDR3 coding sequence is TGTGCCAGCAGTGCCCAGACTAGCGGCTACAATGAGCAGTTCTTC. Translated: CASSAQTSGYNEQFF.

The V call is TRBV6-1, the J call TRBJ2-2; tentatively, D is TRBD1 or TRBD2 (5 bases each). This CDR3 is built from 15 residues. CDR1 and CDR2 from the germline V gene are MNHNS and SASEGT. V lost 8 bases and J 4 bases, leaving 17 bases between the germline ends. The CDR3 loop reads CASSPGTLPTGELFF. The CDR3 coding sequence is TGTGCCAGCTCCCCAGGGACCCTTCCCACCGGGGAGCTGTTTTTT.

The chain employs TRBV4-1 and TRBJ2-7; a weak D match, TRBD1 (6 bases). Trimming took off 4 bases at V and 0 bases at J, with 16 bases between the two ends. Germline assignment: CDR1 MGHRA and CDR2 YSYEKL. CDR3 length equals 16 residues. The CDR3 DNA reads TGCGCCAGCAGCCCTGGGACAACTCGAAGCTCCTACGAGCAGTACTTC. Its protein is CASSPGTTRSSYEQYF.

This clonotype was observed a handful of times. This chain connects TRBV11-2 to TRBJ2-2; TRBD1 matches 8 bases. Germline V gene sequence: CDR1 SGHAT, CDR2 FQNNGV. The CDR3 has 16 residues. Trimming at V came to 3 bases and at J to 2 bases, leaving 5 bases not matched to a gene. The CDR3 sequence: CASSFGTGLNTGELFF. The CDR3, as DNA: TGTGCCAGCAGCTTCGGGACAGGACTCAACACCGGGGAGCTGTTTTTT.

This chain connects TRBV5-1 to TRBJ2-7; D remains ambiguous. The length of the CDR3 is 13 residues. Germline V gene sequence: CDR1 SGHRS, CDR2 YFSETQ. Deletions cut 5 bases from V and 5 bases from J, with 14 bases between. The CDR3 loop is CASSPVGVNEQYF. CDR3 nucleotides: TGCGCCAGCAGTCCGGTTGGTGTTAACGAGCAGTACTTC.

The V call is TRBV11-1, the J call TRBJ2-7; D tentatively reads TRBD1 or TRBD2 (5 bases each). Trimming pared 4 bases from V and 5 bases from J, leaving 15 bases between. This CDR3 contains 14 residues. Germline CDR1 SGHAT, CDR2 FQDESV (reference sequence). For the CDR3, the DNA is TGTGCCAGCAGCTCGGGACCTCTCCGAGACGAGCAGTACTTC. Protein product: CASSSGPLRDEQYF.

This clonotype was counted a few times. CDR3 bases: TGTGCCAGCAGACAGACTACAGGGCCCAATTACTACGAGCAGTACTTC. It translates to CASRQTTGPNYYEQYF. The genes are TRBV3-1 and TRBJ2-7, with TRBD1 as a possible D gene (6 bases). Germline assignment: CDR1 LGHDT and CDR2 YNNKEL (reference sequence). V was cut by 6 bases and J by 3 bases, with 21 bases left in between. CDR3 length: 16 amino acids.

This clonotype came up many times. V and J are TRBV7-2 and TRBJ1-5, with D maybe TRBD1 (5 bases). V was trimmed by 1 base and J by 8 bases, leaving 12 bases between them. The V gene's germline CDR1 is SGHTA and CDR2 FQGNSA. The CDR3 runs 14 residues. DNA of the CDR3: TGTGCCAGCAGCTTAGATAGGGGTAGTAAGCCCCAGCATTTT. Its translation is CASSLDRGSKPQHF.

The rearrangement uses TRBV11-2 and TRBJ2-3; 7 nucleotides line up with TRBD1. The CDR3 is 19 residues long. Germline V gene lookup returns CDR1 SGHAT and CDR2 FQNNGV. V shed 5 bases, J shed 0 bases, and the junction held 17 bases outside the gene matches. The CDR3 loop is CASSRSGWSGGTSTDTQYF. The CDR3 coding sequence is TGTGCCAGCAGCCGATCCGGTTGGTCAGGGGGTACCAGCACAGATACGCAGTATTTT.

The CDR3 DNA sequence: TGTGCCAGCAACTCACAGGGTTTCTCCTACGAGCAGTACTTC. Protein product: CASNSQGFSYEQYF. The chain has TRBV12-3 or TRBV12-4 and TRBJ2-7; D possibly corresponds to TRBD1 (6 bases). Trimming stripped 7 bases from V and 0 bases from J, with 13 bases between. The CDR3 totals 14 residues.

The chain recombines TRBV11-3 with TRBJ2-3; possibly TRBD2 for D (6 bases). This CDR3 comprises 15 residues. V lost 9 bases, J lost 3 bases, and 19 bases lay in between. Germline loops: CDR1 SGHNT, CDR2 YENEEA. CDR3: CASSAGAGKTDTQYF. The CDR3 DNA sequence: TGTGCCAGTAGCGCTGGGGCGGGGAAGACAGATACGCAGTATTTT. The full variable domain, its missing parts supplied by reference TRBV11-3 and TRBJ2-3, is EAGVVQSPRYKIIEKKQPVAFWCNPISGHNTLYWYLQNLGQGPELLIRYENEEAVDDSQLPKDRFSAERLKGVDSTLKIQPAELGDSAVYLCASSAGAGKTDTQYFGPGTRLTVL.

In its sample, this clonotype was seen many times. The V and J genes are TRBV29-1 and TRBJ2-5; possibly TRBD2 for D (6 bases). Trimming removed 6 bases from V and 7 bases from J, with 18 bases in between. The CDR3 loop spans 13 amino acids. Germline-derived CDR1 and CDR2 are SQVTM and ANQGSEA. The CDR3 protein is CSVGGADELTQYF. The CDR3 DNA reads TGCAGCGTGGGGGGTGCGGACGAGTTGACCCAGTACTTC. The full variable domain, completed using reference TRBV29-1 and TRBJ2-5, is SAVISQKPSRDICQRGTSLTIQCQVDSQVTMMFWYRQQPGQSLTLIATANQGSEATYESGFVIDKFPISRPNLTFSTLTVSNMSPEDSSIYLCSVGGADELTQYFGPGTRLLVL.

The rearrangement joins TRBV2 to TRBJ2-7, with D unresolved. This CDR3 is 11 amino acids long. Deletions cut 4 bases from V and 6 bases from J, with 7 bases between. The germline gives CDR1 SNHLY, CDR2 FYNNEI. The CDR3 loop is CASSVRSEQYF. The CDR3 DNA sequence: TGTGCCAGCAGTGTCCGGAGCGAGCAGTACTTC.

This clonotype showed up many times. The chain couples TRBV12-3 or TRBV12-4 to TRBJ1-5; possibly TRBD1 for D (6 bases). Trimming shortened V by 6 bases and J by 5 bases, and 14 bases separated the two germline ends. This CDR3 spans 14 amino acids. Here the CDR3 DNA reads TGTGCCAGCAGGGCCGAGGGGGTCCATCAGCCCCAGCATTTT. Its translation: CASRAEGVHQPQHF.

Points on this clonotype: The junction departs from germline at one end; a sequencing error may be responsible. CDR3 DNA: TGCAGTGCTAGAGATCCCCAGGTGTGGTCACCCCCCCACTTT. Translation: CSARDPQVWSPPHF. The chain combines TRBV20-1 with TRBJ1-6; D not certain. Germline CDR1 reads DFQATT; CDR2 reads SNEGSKA (reference sequence). The CDR3 is 14 residues long.

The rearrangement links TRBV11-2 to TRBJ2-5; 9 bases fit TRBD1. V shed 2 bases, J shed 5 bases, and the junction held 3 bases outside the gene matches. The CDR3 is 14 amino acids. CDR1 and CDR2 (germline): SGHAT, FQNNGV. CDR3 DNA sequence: TGTGCCAGCAGCTTAACAGGGGGCTACGAGACCCAGTACTTC. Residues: CASSLTGGYETQYF.

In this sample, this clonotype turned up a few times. Here the CDR3 reads CASSLTGGKWDTEAFF. CDR3 in DNA: TGTGCCAGCAGCTTGACGGGGGGGAAGTGGGACACTGAAGCTTTCTTT. The chain carries TRBV5-6 and TRBJ1-1; TRBD1 is a possible D gene (5 bases). The CDR3 extends over 16 amino acids. The V gene lost 1 base and the J gene lost 3 bases, with 16 bases spanning the gap. The V gene's germline CDR1 is SGHDT and CDR2 YYEEEE.

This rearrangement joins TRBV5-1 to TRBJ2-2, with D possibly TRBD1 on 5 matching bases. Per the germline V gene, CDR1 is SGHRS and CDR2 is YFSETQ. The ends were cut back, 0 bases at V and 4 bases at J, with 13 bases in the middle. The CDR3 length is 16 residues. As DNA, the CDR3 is TGCGCCAGCAGCTTGGTCCCGACAGACTTCACCGGGGAGCTGTTTTTT. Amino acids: CASSLVPTDFTGELFF.

CDR3 sequence reads: CASIYAAGGETQYF. CDR3 sequence (DNA): TGTGCCAGCATTTATGCAGCGGGAGGCGAGACCCAGTACTTC. The chain joins TRBV6-2 or TRBV6-3 to TRBJ2-5; 9 bases align to TRBD2. The CDR3 consists of 14 residues. The V and J ends lost 7 bases and 5 bases, in that order; junction bases with no gene match: 8. Germline CDR1 reads MNHEY; CDR2 reads SVGEGT.

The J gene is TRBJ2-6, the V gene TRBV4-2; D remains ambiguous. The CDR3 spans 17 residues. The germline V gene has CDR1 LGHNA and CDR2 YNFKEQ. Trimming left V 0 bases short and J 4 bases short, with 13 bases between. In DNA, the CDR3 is TGTGCCAGCAGCCAAGATAAAGGACCCGCCGGGGCCAACGTCCTGACTTTC. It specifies CASSQDKGPAGANVLTF.

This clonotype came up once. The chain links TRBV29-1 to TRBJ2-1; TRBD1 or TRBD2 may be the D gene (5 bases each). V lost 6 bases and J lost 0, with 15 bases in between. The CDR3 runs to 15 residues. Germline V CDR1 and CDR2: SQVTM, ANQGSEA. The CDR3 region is CSVAGTVSSYNEQFF. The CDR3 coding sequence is TGCAGCGTAGCCGGGACGGTCAGCTCCTACAATGAGCAGTTCTTC.

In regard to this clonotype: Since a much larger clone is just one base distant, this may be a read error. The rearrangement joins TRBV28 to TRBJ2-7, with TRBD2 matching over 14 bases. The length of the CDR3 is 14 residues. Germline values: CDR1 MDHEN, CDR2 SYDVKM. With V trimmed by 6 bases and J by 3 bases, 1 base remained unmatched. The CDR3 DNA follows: TGTGCCAGCAGGGGGACTAGCGGGGGCTACGAGCAGTACTTC. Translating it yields CASRGTSGGYEQYF.